Presented here are 26 T cell receptor beta chains from one specimen sequenced in a study of response to subunit inactivated influenza vaccine. TCRdb processed the RT-PCR reads anew with MiXCR; each CDR3 protein has one entry. The data hold some 640,000 distinct CDR3 sequences, with approximately 15% observed a single time. The source was PBMCs from blood, collected less than 15 days before vaccination. All receptors derive from a man aged 50 to 60 who received an inactivated influenza vaccine.

Points on this clonotype: A junction end diverges from the germline sequence, so it may reflect a read error. This chain links TRBV5-1 with TRBJ2-1; D is perhaps TRBD2 (6 bases). Germline V gene lookup returns CDR1 SGHRS and CDR2 YFSETQ. This CDR3 contains 11 residues. This CDR3 reads CASSEDSRRVF. CDR3 DNA sequence: TGCGCCAGCAGCGAGGACTCCCGGAGGGTCTTC.

This clonotype was counted a few times. The V and J genes are TRBV6-1 and TRBJ1-2; the D is unclear. In germline, CDR1 is MNHNS, CDR2 SASEGT. V was cut by 0 bases and J by 7 bases, with 12 bases left in between. This CDR3 comprises 14 residues. The CDR3 is CASSEASWGRGYTF. The CDR3 nucleotides read TGTGCCAGCAGTGAAGCCTCATGGGGTCGTGGCTACACCTTC.

In its sample, this clonotype was seen a few times. The rearrangement uses TRBV6-2 or TRBV6-3 and TRBJ2-2; weak D call: TRBD1 (5 bases). The germline gives CDR1 MNHEY, CDR2 SVGEGT. This CDR3 comprises 19 residues. With 3 bases removed from V and 2 bases from J, the gap between germline ends came to 22 bases. The CDR3 sequence is CASSYPSTGPTTNTGELFF. CDR3 bases: TGTGCCAGCAGTTATCCGTCAACAGGACCCACCACAAACACCGGGGAGCTGTTTTTT.

V usage is TRBV5-6 and J usage is TRBJ2-7, with D perhaps being TRBD1 or TRBD2 (5 bases each). Germline CDR1 is SGHDT and CDR2 is YYEEEE. V gave up 4 bases and J gave up 3 bases, with 20 bases separating them. This CDR3 contains 16 residues. CDR3: CASSLNRGVTLYEQYF. For the CDR3, the DNA is TGTGCCAGCAGCCTGAATAGGGGAGTCACCCTCTACGAGCAGTACTTC.

This clonotype occurred many times. The chain carries TRBV9 and TRBJ2-1; the D gene is possibly TRBD2 (7 bases). CDR1 and CDR2 from the germline V gene are SGDLS and YYNGEE. Trimming removed 4 bases at V and 4 bases at J, with 15 bases between. This CDR3 has 15 residues. The CDR3 here is CASSPEGGVYNEQFF. CDR3 bases: TGTGCCAGCAGCCCCGAGGGGGGGGTGTACAATGAGCAGTTCTTC.

This clonotype has just a few counts. The chain uses TRBV5-6 and TRBJ2-1; 11 bases align to TRBD2. CDR1 SGHDT and CDR2 YYEEEE come from the germline V gene. The CDR3 has 18 residues. The V and J ends lost 0 bases and 2 bases, in that order; junction bases with no gene match: 7. CDR3 in DNA: TGTGCCAGCAGCTTGGTAGCTAGCGGGAGGTCGGCCTACAATGAGCAGTTCTTC. Amino acids: CASSLVASGRSAYNEQFF.

The chain is built from TRBV27 and TRBJ2-2; D assignment may be TRBD1 or TRBD2 (5 bases each). Trimming stripped 8 bases from V and 6 bases from J, with 25 bases between. This CDR3 contains 17 residues. The V gene's germline CDR1 is MNHEY and CDR2 SMNVEV (reference sequence). CDR3 protein: CASVGQRGNPKAGELFF. In DNA, the CDR3 is TGTGCCAGCGTGGGGCAGAGGGGAAACCCCAAAGCCGGGGAGCTGTTTTTT.

This clonotype has only a few counts. The chain joins TRBV6-1 to TRBJ2-1; no clear D. V lost 7 bases and J lost 0, with 7 bases in between. There are 13 residues in the CDR3. Per the germline V gene, CDR1 is MNHNS and CDR2 is SASEGT. CDR3 sequence: CASMRLSYNEQFF. CDR3 DNA: TGTGCCAGCATGAGACTCTCCTACAATGAGCAGTTCTTC.

This clonotype was recorded at least ten times. The CDR3 is CSVVLTDYRYSNQPQHF. In nucleotides, the CDR3 is TGCAGCGTTGTTTTGACAGACTACAGATATAGCAATCAGCCCCAGCATTTT. The chain combines TRBV29-1 with TRBJ1-5; D may be TRBD1 (5 bases). CDR3 length: 17 residues. V lost 4 bases, J lost 0 bases, and 19 bases lay in between. Germline values: CDR1 SQVTM, CDR2 ANQGSEA.

The chain employs TRBV20-1 and TRBJ2-5; D uncertain. The CDR3 spans 11 residues. CDR1 and CDR2 (germline): DFQATT, SNEGSKA (reference sequence). Trimming left V 6 bases short and J 5 bases short, with 10 bases between. The CDR3 bases are TGCAGTGCCCAACGGGTGGAGACCCAGTACTTC. It codes for CSAQRVETQYF.

This clonotype was observed a handful of times. This chain links TRBV5-6 with TRBJ2-7; weak D call: TRBD1 (5 bases). The CDR3 extends over 14 amino acids. V was pared by 2 bases and J by 0 bases, with 9 bases between. Germline values: CDR1 SGHDT, CDR2 YYEEEE. The chain's CDR3 is CASSLKQVSYEQYF. In DNA form, the CDR3 reads TGTGCCAGCAGCTTAAAACAGGTCTCCTACGAGCAGTACTTC.

This clonotype was recorded a few times. V is TRBV28 and J is TRBJ1-1; D remains unclear. Trimming stripped 1 base from V and 3 bases from J, with 12 bases between. The CDR3 loop spans 15 amino acids. Per germline, CDR1 MDHEN and CDR2 SYDVKM. The DNA of the CDR3 is TGTGCCAGCAGTTTATTTGTATCCGGGCACACTGAAGCTTTCTTT. It codes for CASSLFVSGHTEAFF.

This chain connects TRBV29-1 to TRBJ2-1; 10 positions agree with TRBD1. This CDR3 spans 15 amino acids. The J segment lost 3 bases and the V segment lost 7 bases, leaving 9 bases of the junction unmatched. The germline CDR1 and CDR2 sequences are SQVTM and ANQGSEA. The DNA of the CDR3 is TGCAGCGCCTATACCGGGACAGGGGTCTACAATGAGCAGTTCTTC. Translated, it gives CSAYTGTGVYNEQFF.

This clonotype was seen only a few times. The chain carries TRBV5-1 and TRBJ2-5, with 10 bases identical to TRBD2. The CDR3 has 16 amino acids. CDR1 SGHRS and CDR2 YFSETQ come from the germline V gene. V shed 1 base and J 1 base; nucleotides not matched to a gene: 4. The CDR3 DNA is TGCGCCAGCAGCTTGCTAACTAGCGGGACCCAAGAGACCCAGTACTTC. It translates to CASSLLTSGTQETQYF.

In this sample, this clonotype turned up a few times. An end of the junction differs from the germline gene, which may be a read error. The rearrangement joins TRBV5-1 to TRBJ2-1; TRBD1 matches 9 bases. Per germline, CDR1 SGHRS and CDR2 YFSETQ. The CDR3 is 15 amino acids. The CDR3 DNA reads TGCGCCAGCAGCTTGACAGGGGGCATCTACAGTGAGCAGTTCTTC. It codes for CASSLTGGIYSEQFF.

This clonotype appeared many times. V and J are TRBV5-1 and TRBJ1-1; the D gene is possibly TRBD1 (6 bases). CDR3 size: 15 residues. V gave up 6 bases and J gave up 2 bases, with 17 bases separating them. Germline CDR1 reads SGHRS; CDR2 reads YFSETQ. CDR3 region: CASTQAGTLNTEAFF. As DNA, the CDR3 is TGCGCCAGCACCCAAGCCGGGACACTAAACACTGAAGCTTTCTTT.

The chain carries TRBV29-1 and TRBJ1-1; maybe TRBD1 (5 bases). This CDR3 is built from 11 residues. Germline values: CDR1 SQVTM, CDR2 ANQGSEA. The ends were cut back, 2 bases at V and 11 bases at J, with 12 bases in the middle. CDR3 amino acids: CSVEWVGGAFF. The CDR3, as DNA: TGCAGCGTTGAATGGGTCGGGGGGGCTTTCTTT.

This sequence joins TRBV25-1 and TRBJ2-6, with D possibly matching TRBD1 (5 bases). Per the germline V gene, CDR1 is MGHDK and CDR2 is SYGVNS. The ends were cut back, 6 bases at V and 2 bases at J, with 17 bases in the middle. CDR3 size: 17 residues. The chain's CDR3 is CASRGPTRVAGANVLTF. The CDR3 nucleotides read TGTGCCAGCAGGGGCCCGACCAGGGTAGCTGGGGCCAACGTCCTGACTTTC.

This clonotype was seen more than once but under ten times. This rearrangement joins TRBV20-1 to TRBJ2-1, with 10 bases matching TRBD2. Germline CDR1 is DFQATT and CDR2 is SNEGSKA (reference sequence). The CDR3 loop spans 20 amino acids. Trimming at V came to 0 bases and at J to 8 bases, leaving 22 bases not matched to a gene. CDR3 in DNA: TGCAGTGCTAGAGATCTGGGACTAGCGCTCCCGAAAGTAGGCGCGGATGAGCAGTTCTTC. This codes for CSARDLGLALPKVGADEQFF.

The rearrangement joins TRBV20-1 to TRBJ1-5; 8 bases map to TRBD1. The J segment lost 5 bases and the V segment lost 7 bases, leaving 4 bases of the junction unmatched. The CDR3 covers 12 residues. The germline gives CDR1 DFQATT, CDR2 SNEGSKA (reference sequence). As DNA, the CDR3 is TGCAGTGGCGAGACAGGGGATCAGCCCCAGCATTTT. It yields the protein CSGETGDQPQHF.

This clonotype was seen a few times. The chain recombines TRBV27 with TRBJ2-7, with 13 bases identical to TRBD2. V was clipped by 5 bases and J by 3 bases; unmatched bases: 4. The CDR3 covers 15 residues. Germline CDR1 reads MNHEY; CDR2 reads SMNVEV (reference sequence). This chain's CDR3 is CASSAGTSGIYEQYF. CDR3 sequence (DNA): TGTGCCAGCAGTGCTGGGACTAGCGGGATCTACGAGCAGTACTTC.

DNA of the CDR3: TGCAGCGGACAATCCAGGGAGGCCGGGGAGCTGTTTTTT. The encoded protein is CSGQSREAGELFF. The J gene is TRBJ2-2, the V gene TRBV29-1; D may be TRBD2 (6 bases). The CDR3 is made up of 13 amino acids. V was trimmed by 7 bases and J by 6 bases, leaving 15 bases between them. CDR1 is SQVTM, CDR2 ANQGSEA, per germline.

The chain recombines TRBV27 with TRBJ1-5; 8 nucleotides match TRBD1. The CDR3 consists of 15 residues. Germline lookup yields CDR1 MNHEY and CDR2 SMNVEV (reference sequence). Losses at the gene ends were 6 bases for V and 2 bases for J; bases not matched to a gene: 6. CDR3 protein: CASRTQGAGNQPQHF. The CDR3, as DNA: TGTGCCAGCAGAACCCAGGGGGCTGGCAATCAGCCCCAGCATTTT.

The chain uses TRBV7-9 and TRBJ1-3, with TRBD1 as a possible D gene (5 bases). Germline values: CDR1 SEHNR, CDR2 FQNEAQ (reference sequence). This CDR3 comprises 16 residues. Trimming pared 3 bases from V and 0 bases from J, leaving 12 bases between. The CDR3 loop reads CASSFYGTLSGNTIYF. The CDR3 nucleotides are TGTGCCAGCAGCTTCTATGGGACCCTCTCTGGAAACACCATATATTTT.

This sequence joins TRBV10-2 and TRBJ1-5, with 8 bases lining up with TRBD1. Losses at the gene ends were 3 bases for V and 10 bases for J; bases not matched to a gene: 8. Germline CDR1 WSHSY, CDR2 SAAADI. The CDR3 totals 14 residues. CDR3 protein: CASSEQGGNNPQHF. The DNA of the CDR3 is TGCGCCAGCAGTGAACAGGGGGGGAATAATCCCCAGCATTTT.

The chain is built from TRBV12-3 or TRBV12-4 and TRBJ1-2, with D maybe TRBD1 (5 bases). V was cut by 0 bases and J by 4 bases, with 9 bases left in between. The CDR3 runs to 14 residues. CDR3 nucleotides: TGTGCCAGCAGTTTAGCGGGGACCATCTATGGCTACACCTTC. Protein: CASSLAGTIYGYTF.